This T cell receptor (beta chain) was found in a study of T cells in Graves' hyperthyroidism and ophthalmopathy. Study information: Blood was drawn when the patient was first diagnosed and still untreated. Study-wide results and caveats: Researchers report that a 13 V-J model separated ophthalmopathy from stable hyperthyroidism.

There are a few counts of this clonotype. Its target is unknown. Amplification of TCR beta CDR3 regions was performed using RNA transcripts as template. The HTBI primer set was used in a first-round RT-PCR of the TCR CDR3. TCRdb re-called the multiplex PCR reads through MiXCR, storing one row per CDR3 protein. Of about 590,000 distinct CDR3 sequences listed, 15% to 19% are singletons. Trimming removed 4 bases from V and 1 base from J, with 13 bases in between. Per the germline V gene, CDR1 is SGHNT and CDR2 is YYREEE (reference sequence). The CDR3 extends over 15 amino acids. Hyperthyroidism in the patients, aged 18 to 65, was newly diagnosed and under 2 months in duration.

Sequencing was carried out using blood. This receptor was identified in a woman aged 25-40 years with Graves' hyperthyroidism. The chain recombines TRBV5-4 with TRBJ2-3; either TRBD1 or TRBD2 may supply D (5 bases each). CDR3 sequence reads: CASSRRVGGTDTQYF. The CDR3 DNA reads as TGTGCCAGCAGCCGTAGGGTGGGGGGCACAGATACGCAGTATTTT.